Presented here are 13 T cell receptor beta chains from one specimen sequenced in a study of T cells after yellow fever vaccination. TCRdb re-called the 5' RACE reads with MiXCR, one entry per CDR3 protein. The sample includes fewer than 450,000 distinct CDR3 sequences, roughly 11% of them seen just once. The material was PBMCs, obtained on the day of the first yellow fever vaccination. The receptors shown here come from a young man who received the YFV17D yellow fever vaccine.

The sample holds a few counts of this clonotype. J is TRBJ1-6 and V is TRBV3-1; D is perhaps TRBD1 (5 bases). The germline V and J ends were trimmed by 0 bases and 0 bases, with 12 bases remaining between them. The CDR3 is 18 amino acids. Looked up from germline, CDR1 is LGHDT and CDR2 is YNNKEL (reference sequence). For the CDR3, the DNA is TGTGCCAGCAGCCAAGATCTAGGGGCTAGCTCCTATAATTCACCCCTCCACTTT. Translated, it gives CASSQDLGASSYNSPLHF.

The chain has TRBV10-2 and TRBJ2-7; 11 bases fit TRBD2. V lost 6 bases, J lost 6 bases, and 4 bases stayed unmatched. CDR3 size: 13 residues. The germline CDR1 and CDR2 sequences are WSHSY and SAAADI. The chain's CDR3 is CASRVAGGPEQYF. The CDR3 DNA sequence: TGCGCCAGCAGGGTAGCGGGGGGGCCCGAGCAGTACTTC.

This clonotype has a handful of counts. The V and J genes are TRBV5-1 and TRBJ2-5; perhaps D is TRBD1 or TRBD2 (5 bases each). In germline, CDR1 is SGHRS, CDR2 YFSETQ. V was clipped by 1 base and J by 2 bases, with 12 bases between them. This CDR3 has 15 amino acids. The CDR3 spells CASSLRGTPQETQYF. CDR3 nucleotides: TGCGCCAGCAGCTTGAGAGGGACCCCGCAAGAGACCCAGTACTTC.

The chain combines TRBV4-1 with TRBJ1-1; D gene uncertain. The CDR3 spans 13 residues. CDR1 is MGHRA and CDR2 is YSYEKL in the germline V gene. V lost 0 bases to trimming and J lost 11 bases, with 13 bases between them. CDR3 residues: CASSQDGPSNAFF. The DNA of the CDR3 is TGCGCCAGCAGCCAAGATGGTCCGAGCAACGCTTTCTTT.

The chain couples TRBV6-1 to TRBJ2-3, with 7 bases matching TRBD1. With V trimmed by 6 bases and J by 2 bases, 8 bases remained unmatched. The CDR3 is made up of 15 amino acids. Germline V CDR1 and CDR2: MNHNS, SASEGT. CDR3: CASRIRTGDTDTQYF. The CDR3, as DNA: TGTGCCAGCAGGATTAGGACAGGAGACACAGATACGCAGTATTTT.

The chain couples TRBV27 to TRBJ2-4, with TRBD1 as a possible D gene (6 bases). V shed 2 bases and J shed 0 bases, with 14 bases lying between them. The germline CDR1 and CDR2 sequences are MNHEY and SMNVEV (reference sequence). The CDR3 contains 17 residues. The CDR3 nucleotides are TGTGCCAGCAGTTTAGTGCCAGGGGCATTAGCCAAAAACATTCAGTACTTC. Amino acid sequence: CASSLVPGALAKNIQYF.

This chain connects TRBV6-5 to TRBJ2-4, with a possible D match to TRBD2 (6 bases). V was trimmed by 0 bases and J by 5 bases, leaving 14 bases between them. CDR3 length: 16 residues. CDR1 is MNHEY, CDR2 SVGAGI, per germline. The DNA for the CDR3 is TGTGCCAGCAGTTACTCCACCGCCCCGGGGGAAAACATTCAGTACTTC. Protein sequence: CASSYSTAPGENIQYF.

This clonotype has only a few counts. The rearrangement links TRBV20-1 to TRBJ1-2; TRBD1 matches at 7 bases. V was pared by 1 base and J by 3 bases, with 8 bases of the junction left unmatched. The CDR3 totals 15 residues. The germline V gene encodes CDR1 DFQATT and CDR2 SNEGSKA (reference sequence). CDR3: CSARARQGGDYGYTF. For the CDR3, the DNA is TGCAGTGCTAGAGCAAGACAGGGTGGCGACTATGGCTACACCTTC.

This clonotype turned up a few times. The chain employs TRBV12-3 or TRBV12-4 and TRBJ2-2, with TRBD1 matching 8 bases. The CDR3 spans 14 residues. V was clipped by 7 bases and J by 5 bases; unmatched bases: 6. The CDR3 spells CASTTGGLTGELFF. The DNA for the CDR3 is TGTGCCAGCACCACAGGGGGGTTAACCGGGGAGCTGTTTTTT.

This clonotype was counted a few times. This sequence joins TRBV20-1 and TRBJ1-2; D gene unclear. Germline V CDR1 and CDR2: DFQATT, SNEGSKA (reference sequence). V was pared by 3 bases and J by 5 bases, with 10 bases between. CDR3 size: 12 residues. The CDR3 DNA is TGCAGTGCTAGTCGGGAGGTGTATGGCTACACCTTC. Amino acids: CSASREVYGYTF.

This clonotype appeared a few times. The chain is built from TRBV7-2 and TRBJ2-7; no reliable D call. Germline loops: CDR1 SGHTA, CDR2 FQGNSA. The CDR3 sequence is 14 residues long. Between the trimmed V and J ends, which lost 3 bases and 3 bases, there was a span of 12 bases. CDR3 residues: CASSFSEPVYEQYV. The CDR3 nucleotides are TGTGCCAGCAGCTTCTCAGAGCCCGTCTACGAGCAGTACGTC.

This clonotype was seen more than once but under ten times. The chain is built from TRBV7-8 and TRBJ1-3; D not resolved. Trimming removed 4 bases from V and 0 bases from J, with 16 bases in between. From germline, CDR1 is SGHVS and CDR2 FQNEAQ. CDR3 length: 17 amino acids. The CDR3 here is CASSWTLTATSGNTIYF. Here the CDR3 DNA reads TGTGCCAGCAGCTGGACTCTTACCGCGACCTCTGGAAACACCATATATTTT.

The chain links TRBV7-2 to TRBJ2-2; TRBD2 matches at 12 bases. CDR3 size: 16 residues. Germline V gene lookup returns CDR1 SGHTA and CDR2 FQGNSA. Germline trimming cut 6 bases from V and 4 bases from J; bases unmatched to any gene: 6. CDR3 loop: CASRLAGGQGTGELFF. The CDR3 DNA follows: TGTGCCAGCAGGCTAGCGGGGGGGCAGGGCACCGGGGAGCTGTTTTTT.